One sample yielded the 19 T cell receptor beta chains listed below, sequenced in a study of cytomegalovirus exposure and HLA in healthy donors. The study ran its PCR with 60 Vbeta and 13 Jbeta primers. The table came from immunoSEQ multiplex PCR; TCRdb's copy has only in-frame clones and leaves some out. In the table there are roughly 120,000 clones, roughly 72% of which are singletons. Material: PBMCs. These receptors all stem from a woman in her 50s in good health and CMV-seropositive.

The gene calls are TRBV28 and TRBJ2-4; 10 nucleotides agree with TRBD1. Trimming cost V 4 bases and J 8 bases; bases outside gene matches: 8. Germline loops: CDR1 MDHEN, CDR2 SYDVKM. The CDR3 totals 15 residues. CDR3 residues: CASSSQTGGRDIQYF. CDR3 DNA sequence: TGTGCCAGCAGTTCCCAGACAGGGGGCCGAGACATTCAGTACTTC.

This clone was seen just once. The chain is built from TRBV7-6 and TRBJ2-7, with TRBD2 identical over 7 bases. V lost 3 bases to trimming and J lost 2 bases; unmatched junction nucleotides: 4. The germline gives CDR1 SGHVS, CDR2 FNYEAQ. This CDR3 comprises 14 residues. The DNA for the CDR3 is TGTGCCAGCAGCTTGCAAGCGGGGACCTACGAGCAGTACTTC. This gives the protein CASSLQAGTYEQYF.

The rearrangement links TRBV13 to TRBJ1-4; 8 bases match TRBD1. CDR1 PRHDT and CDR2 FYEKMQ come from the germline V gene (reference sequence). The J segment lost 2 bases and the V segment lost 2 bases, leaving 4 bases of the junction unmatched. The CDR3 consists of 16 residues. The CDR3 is CASSLRQGLTNEKLFF. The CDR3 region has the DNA TGTGCCAGCAGCTTACGACAGGGGCTCACTAATGAAAAACTGTTTTTT.

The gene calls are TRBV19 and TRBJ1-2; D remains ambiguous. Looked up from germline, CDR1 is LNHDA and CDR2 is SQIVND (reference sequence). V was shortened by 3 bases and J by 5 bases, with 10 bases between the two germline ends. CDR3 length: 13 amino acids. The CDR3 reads CASSILTEYGYTF. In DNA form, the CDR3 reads TGTGCCAGTAGTATCCTTACTGAGTATGGCTACACCTTC.

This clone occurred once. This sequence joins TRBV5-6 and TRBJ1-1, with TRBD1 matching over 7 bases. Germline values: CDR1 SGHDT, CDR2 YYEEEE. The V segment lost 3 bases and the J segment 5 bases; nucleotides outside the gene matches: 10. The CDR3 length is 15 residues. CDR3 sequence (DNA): TGTGCCAGCAGCTCTTATGACAGGGAATTGACTGAAGCTTTCTTT. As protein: CASSSYDRELTEAFF.

CDR3 nucleotides: TGTGCCAGCAGTCGAGGGCAGACTGTGAACACTGAAGCTTTCTTT. This translates into CASSRGQTVNTEAFF. This chain uses TRBV2 with TRBJ1-1; D ambiguous. The V end lost 5 bases, the J end lost 0 bases, and 13 bases lay between the germline ends. The CDR3 spans 15 residues. From germline, CDR1 is SNHLY and CDR2 FYNNEI.

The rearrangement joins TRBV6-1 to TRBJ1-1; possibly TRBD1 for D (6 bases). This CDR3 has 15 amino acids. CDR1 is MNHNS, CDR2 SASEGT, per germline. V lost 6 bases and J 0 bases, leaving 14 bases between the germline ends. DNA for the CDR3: TGTGCCAGCAGGGTGGACAGCACCTTGAACACTGAAGCTTTCTTT. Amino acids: CASRVDSTLNTEAFF.

The CDR3 DNA is TGTGCCAGTAGTATAAGGGGGCAAGGTGGCTACACCTTC. Protein: CASSIRGQGGYTF. This chain links TRBV19 with TRBJ1-2; 7 nucleotides align to TRBD1. In germline, CDR1 is LNHDA, CDR2 SQIVND (reference sequence). This CDR3 spans 13 amino acids. V shed 2 bases, J shed 7 bases, and the junction held 4 bases outside the gene matches. Looking up the rest from reference TRBV19 and TRBJ1-2 gives the full variable domain: DGGITQSPKYLFRKEGQNVTLSCEQNLNHDAMYWYRQDPGQGLRLIYYSQIVNDFQKGDIAEGYSVSREKKESFPLTVTSAQKNPTAFYLCASSIRGQGGYTFGSGTRLTVV.

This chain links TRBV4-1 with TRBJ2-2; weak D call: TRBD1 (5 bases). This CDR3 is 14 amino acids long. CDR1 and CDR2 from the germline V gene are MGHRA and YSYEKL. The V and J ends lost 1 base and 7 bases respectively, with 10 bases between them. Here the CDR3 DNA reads TGCGCCAGCAGCCAAGGGAAGGGGTACGGGGAGCTGTTTTTT. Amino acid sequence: CASSQGKGYGELFF.

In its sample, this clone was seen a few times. The CDR3 loop is CASSETGLAGSTDTQYF. The CDR3 DNA sequence: TGTGCCAGCAGCGAGACGGGACTAGCGGGCAGCACAGATACGCAGTATTTT. The J gene is TRBJ2-3, the V gene TRBV7-6; 12 nucleotides line up with TRBD2. Germline V lookup: CDR1 SGHVS, CDR2 FNYEAQ. V dropped 5 bases and J dropped 0; count of bases not matched to a gene: 6. The CDR3 runs 17 residues. The complete variable domain, with remaining parts taken from reference TRBV7-6 and TRBJ2-3, reads GAGVSQSPRYKVTKRGQDVALRCDPISGHVSLYWYRQALGQGPEFLTYFNYEAQQDKSGLPNDRFSAERPEGSISTLTIQRTEQRDSAMYRCASSETGLAGSTDTQYFGPGTRLTVL.

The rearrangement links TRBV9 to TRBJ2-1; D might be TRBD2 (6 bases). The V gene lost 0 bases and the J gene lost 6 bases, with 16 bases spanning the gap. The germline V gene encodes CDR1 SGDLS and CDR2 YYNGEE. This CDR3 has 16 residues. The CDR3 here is CASSVGQMGDSNEQFF. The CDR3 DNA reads TGTGCCAGCAGCGTAGGGCAAATGGGGGACTCCAATGAGCAGTTCTTC.

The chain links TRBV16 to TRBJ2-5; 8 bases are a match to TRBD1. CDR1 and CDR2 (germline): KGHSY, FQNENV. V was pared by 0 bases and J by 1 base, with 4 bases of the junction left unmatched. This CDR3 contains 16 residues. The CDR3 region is CASSQSPGQGQETQYF. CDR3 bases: TGTGCCAGCAGCCAATCCCCAGGACAGGGCCAAGAGACCCAGTACTTC.

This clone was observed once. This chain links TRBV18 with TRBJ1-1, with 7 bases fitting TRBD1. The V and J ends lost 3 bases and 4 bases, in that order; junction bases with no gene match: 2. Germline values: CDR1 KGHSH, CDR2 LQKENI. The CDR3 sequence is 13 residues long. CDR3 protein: CASSPQGVTEAFF. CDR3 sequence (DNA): TGTGCCAGCTCACCTCAGGGGGTCACTGAAGCTTTCTTT. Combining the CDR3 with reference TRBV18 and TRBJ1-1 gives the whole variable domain NAGVMQNPRHLVRRRGQEARLRCSPMKGHSHVYWYRQLPEEGLKFMVYLQKENIIDESGMPKERFSAEFPKEGPSILRIQQVVRGDSAAYFCASSPQGVTEAFFGQGTRLTVV.

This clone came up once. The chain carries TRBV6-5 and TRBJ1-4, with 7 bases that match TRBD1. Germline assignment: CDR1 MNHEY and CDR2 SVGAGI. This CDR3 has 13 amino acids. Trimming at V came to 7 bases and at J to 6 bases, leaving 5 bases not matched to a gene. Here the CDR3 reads CASTRQGDEKLFF. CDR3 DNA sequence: TGTGCCAGCACCCGGCAGGGGGATGAAAAACTGTTTTTT.

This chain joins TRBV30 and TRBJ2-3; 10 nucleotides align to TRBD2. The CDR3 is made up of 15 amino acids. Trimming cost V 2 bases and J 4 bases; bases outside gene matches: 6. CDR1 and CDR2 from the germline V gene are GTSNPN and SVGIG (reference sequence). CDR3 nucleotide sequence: TGTGCCTGGAGTCCTGGAGCGGGGGGGCCAGATACGCAGTATTTT. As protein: CAWSPGAGGPDTQYF.

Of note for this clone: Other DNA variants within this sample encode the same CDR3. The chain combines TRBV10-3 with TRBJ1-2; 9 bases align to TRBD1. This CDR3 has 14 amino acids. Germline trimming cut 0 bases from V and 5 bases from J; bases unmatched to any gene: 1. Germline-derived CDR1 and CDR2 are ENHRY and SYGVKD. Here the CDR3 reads CAISESDRGYGYTF. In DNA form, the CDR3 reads TGTGCCATCAGTGAGTCGGACAGGGGTTATGGCTACACCTTC.

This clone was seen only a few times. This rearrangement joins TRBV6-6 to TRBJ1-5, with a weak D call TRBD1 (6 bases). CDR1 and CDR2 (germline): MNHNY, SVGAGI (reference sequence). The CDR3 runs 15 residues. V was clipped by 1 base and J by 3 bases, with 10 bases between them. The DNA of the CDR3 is TGTGCCAGCAGTTACTTAGGGGACACCAATCAGCCCCAGCATTTT. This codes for CASSYLGDTNQPQHF.

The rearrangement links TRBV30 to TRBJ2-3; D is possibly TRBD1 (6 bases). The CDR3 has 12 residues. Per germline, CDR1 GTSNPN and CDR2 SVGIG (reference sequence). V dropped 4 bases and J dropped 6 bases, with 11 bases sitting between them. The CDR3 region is CAWNGQLDTQYF. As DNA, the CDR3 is TGTGCCTGGAACGGACAGTTGGATACGCAGTATTTT. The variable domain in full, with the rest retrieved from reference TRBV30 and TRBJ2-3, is SQTIHQWPATLVQPVGSPLSLECTVEGTSNPNLYWYRQAAGRGLQLLFYSVGIGQISSEVPQNLSASRPQDRQFILSSKKLLLSDSGFYLCAWNGQLDTQYFGPGTRLTVL.

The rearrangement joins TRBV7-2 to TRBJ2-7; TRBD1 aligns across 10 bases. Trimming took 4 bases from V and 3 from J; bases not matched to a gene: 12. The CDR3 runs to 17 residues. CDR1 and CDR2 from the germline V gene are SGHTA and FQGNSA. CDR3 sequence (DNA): TGTGCCAGCAGCTCAGGTATCTGGGACAGGGGCGGCTACGAGCAGTACTTC. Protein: CASSSGIWDRGGYEQYF.